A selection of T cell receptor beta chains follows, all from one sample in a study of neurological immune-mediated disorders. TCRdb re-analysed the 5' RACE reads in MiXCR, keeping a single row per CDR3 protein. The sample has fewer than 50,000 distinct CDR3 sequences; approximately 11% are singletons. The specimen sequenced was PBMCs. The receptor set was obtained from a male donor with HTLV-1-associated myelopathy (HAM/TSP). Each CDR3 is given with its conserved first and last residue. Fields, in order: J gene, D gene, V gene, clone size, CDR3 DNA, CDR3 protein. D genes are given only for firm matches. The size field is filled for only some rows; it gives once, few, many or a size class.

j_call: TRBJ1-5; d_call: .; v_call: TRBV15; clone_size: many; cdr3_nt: TGTGCCACCAGCAACGGGGTCGGATATCAGCCCCAGCATTTT; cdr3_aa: CATSNGVGYQPQHF
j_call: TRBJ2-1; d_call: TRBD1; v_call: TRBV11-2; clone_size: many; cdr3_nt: TGTGCCAGCAGACCCCGGGACAGGGCTATTGAGCAGTTCTTC; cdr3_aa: CASRPRDRAIEQFF
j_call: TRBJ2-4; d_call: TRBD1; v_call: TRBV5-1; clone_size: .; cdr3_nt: TGCGCCAGCAGCTTTACCTCCAGGGGGCCTCTTTCCAAAAACATTCAGTACTTC; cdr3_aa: CASSFTSRGPLSKNIQYF
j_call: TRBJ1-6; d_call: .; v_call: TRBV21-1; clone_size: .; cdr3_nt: TGTGCCAGCAGCACGCCTGGACAGGTACCCCTGGCCCATTCACCCCTCCACTTT; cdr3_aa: CASSTPGQVPLAHSPLHF
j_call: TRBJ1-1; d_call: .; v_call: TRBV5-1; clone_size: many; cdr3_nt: TGCGCCAGCAGGACCGAAGGGGTGGGGACTGAAGCTTTCTTT; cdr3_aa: CASRTEGVGTEAFF
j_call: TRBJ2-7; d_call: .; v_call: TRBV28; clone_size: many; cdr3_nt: TGTGCCAGCAGGGCGCCGGCGTACGAGCAGTACTTC; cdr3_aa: CASRAPAYEQYF
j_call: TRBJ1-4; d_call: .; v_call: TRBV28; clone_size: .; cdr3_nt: TGTGCCAGCAACGGCAGGGCACATGAAAAACTGTTTTTT; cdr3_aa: CASNGRAHEKLFF
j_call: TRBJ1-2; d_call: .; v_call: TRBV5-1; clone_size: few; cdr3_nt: TGCGCCAGCAGCCTAACGGGACGGGGGGCATCAGGCTACACCTTC; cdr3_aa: CASSLTGRGASGYTF
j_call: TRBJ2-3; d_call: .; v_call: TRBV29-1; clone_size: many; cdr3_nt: TGCAGCGCTGGGAGGGGGCATTCAGATACGCAGTATTTT; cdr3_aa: CSAGRGHSDTQYF
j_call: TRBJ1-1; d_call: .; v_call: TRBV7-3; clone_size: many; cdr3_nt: TGTGCCAGCAGCCCACATGACAGTAACACTGAAGCTTTCTTT; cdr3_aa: CASSPHDSNTEAFF
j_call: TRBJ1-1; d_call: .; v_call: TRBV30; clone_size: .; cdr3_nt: TGTGCCTGGAGTGTTGCCGGATACACTGAAGCTTTCTTT; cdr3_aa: CAWSVAGYTEAFF
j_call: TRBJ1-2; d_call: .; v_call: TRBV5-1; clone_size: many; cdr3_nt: TGCGCCAGCAGCTTGTCTGGGGGAAAGGATGGCTACACCTTC; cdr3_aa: CASSLSGGKDGYTF
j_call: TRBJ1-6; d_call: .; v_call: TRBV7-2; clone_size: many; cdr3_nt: TGTGCCAGCAGCTTGTTTCGAATGAACGATTCACCCCTCCACTTT; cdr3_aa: CASSLFRMNDSPLHF
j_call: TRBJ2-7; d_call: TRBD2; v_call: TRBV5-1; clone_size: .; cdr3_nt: TGCGCCAGCAGCTTGGCCGTTCGGGGAGGGTACGAGCATTACTTC; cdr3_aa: CASSLAVRGGYEHYF
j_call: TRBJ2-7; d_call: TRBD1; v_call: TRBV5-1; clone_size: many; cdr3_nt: TGCGCCAGCAGTTCCTCTGAGGGGGCGCGATACGAGCAGTACTTC; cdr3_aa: CASSSSEGARYEQYF
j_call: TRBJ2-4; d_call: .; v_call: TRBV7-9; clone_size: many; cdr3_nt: TGTGCCAGCAGCGGGGCCGGGGGCTCAAACATTCAGTACTTC; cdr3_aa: CASSGAGGSNIQYF
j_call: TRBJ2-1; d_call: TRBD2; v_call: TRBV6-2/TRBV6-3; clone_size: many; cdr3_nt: TGTGCCAGCTTCGGCGGGGGGTCCAATGAGCAGTTCTTC; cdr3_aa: CASFGGGSNEQFF
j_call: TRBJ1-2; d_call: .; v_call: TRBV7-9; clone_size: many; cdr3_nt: TGTGCCAGCAGCTTAGAAGGACCTAACTATGGCTACACCTTC; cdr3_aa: CASSLEGPNYGYTF
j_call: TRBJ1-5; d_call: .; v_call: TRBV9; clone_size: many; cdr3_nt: TGTGCCAGCTCTCCCGGGCAGAGCAATCAGCCCCAGCATTTT; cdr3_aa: CASSPGQSNQPQHF
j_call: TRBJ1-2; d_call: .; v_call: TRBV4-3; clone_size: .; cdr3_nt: TGCGCCAGCAGCCAAGATGGAGGAGTACCTACTTATGGCCTCACCTTC; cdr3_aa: CASSQDGGVPTYGLTF
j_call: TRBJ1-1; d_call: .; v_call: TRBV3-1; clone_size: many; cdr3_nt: TGTGCCAGCAGCCAAGTTCGGCGGGGCGGGACTGAAGCTTTCTTT; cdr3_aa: CASSQVRRGGTEAFF
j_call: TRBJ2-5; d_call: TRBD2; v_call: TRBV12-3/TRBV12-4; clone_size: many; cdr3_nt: TGTGCCAGCAGATTAGCGGGGGGGCTTCAAGAGACCCAGTACTTC; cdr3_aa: CASRLAGGLQETQYF
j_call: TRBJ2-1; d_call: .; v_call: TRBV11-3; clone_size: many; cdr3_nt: TGTGCCAGCAGCTTGGACCCTTTCAATGAGCAGTTCTTC; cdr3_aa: CASSLDPFNEQFF
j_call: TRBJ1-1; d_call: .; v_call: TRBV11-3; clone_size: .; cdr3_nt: TGTGCGACAGGATGGAGTGAAACTGAAGCTTTCTTT; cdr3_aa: CATGWSETEAFF
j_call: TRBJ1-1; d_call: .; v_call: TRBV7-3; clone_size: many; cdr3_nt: TGTGCCAGCAGCCCCCGGGGCAAAACCATGAACACTGAAGCTTTCTTT; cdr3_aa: CASSPRGKTMNTEAFF
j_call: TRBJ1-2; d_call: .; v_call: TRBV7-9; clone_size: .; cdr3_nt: TGTGCCTTAGGGCCCCTCCGTAGCGGCTACACTTTC; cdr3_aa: CALGPLRSGYTF
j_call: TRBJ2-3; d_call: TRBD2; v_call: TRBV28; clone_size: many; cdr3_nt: TGTGCCAGCAGTTTGCGGGGGGCCCAGACAGATACGCAGTATTTT; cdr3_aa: CASSLRGAQTDTQYF
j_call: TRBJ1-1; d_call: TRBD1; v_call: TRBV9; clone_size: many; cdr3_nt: TGTGCCAGCAGCCCGAGGGGACAGTTGAACACTGAAGCTTTCTTT; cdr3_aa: CASSPRGQLNTEAFF
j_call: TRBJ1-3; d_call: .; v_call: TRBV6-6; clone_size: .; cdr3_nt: TGTTCCACCCGGGGGGGCTCTGGAAACACCATATATTTT; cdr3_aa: CSTRGGSGNTIYF
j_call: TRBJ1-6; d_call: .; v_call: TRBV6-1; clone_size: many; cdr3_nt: TGTGCCAGCAAGGTTGTGGATTCACCCCTCCACTTT; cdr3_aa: CASKVVDSPLHF
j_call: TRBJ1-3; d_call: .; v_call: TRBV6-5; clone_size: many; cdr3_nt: TGTGCCAGCAGCCGTGGGACGGTCTCTGGAAACACCATATATTTT; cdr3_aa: CASSRGTVSGNTIYF
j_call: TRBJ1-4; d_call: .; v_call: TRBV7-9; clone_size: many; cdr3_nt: TGTGCCAGCAGCTTACGGGGCCCGGCAACTAATGAAAAACTGTTTTTT; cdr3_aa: CASSLRGPATNEKLFF
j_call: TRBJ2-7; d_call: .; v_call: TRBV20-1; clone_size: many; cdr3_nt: TGCAGTGCTCCCCGCAGGGCTCGGTACGAGCAGTACTTC; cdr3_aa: CSAPRRARYEQYF
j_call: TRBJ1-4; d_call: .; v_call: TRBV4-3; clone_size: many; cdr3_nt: TGCGCCAGCAGCGGCGGGGCAGAGGCTTCAACTAATGAGAAACTGTTTTTT; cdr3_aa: CASSGGAEASTNEKLFF
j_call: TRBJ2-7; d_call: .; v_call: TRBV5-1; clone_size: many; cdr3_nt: TGCGCCAGCCGGGGGGTAGGGGGTGCGGAAGGTGAGCAGTACTTC; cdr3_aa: CASRGVGGAEGEQYF
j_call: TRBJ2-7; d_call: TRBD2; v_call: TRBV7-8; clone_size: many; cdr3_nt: TGTGCCAGCAGCTTTCTAGCGGGGGAGATCTACGAGCAGTACTTC; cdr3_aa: CASSFLAGEIYEQYF
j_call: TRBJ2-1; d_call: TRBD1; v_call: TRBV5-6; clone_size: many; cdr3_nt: TGTGCCAGCAGCAAAACCGGGACAGGAGCCTACAATGAGCAGTTCTTC; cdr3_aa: CASSKTGTGAYNEQFF
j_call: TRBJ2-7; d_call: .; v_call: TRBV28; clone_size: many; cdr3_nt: TGTGCCAGCAGCCCCCCGACATTGACTAGGCCCTACGAGCAGTACTTC; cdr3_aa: CASSPPTLTRPYEQYF
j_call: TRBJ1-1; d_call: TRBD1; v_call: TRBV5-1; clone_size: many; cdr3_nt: TGCGCCAGCAGCTTGGCACCTCAGGGGGCGGGCACTGAAGCTTTCTTT; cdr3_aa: CASSLAPQGAGTEAFF
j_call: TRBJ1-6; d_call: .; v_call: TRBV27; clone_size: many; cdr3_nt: TGTGCCAGCAGACCGATGACCGGGACAAGCGGTGTATCACCCCTCCACTTT; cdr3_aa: CASRPMTGTSGVSPLHF
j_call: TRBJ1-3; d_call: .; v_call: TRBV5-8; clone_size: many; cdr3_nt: TGTGCCAGGGTAGGAGGAAACACCATATATTTT; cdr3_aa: CARVGGNTIYF
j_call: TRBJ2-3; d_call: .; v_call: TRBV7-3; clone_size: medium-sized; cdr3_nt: TGTGCCAGCAGCTCGAACCCCACAGATACGCAGTATTTT; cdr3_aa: CASSSNPTDTQYF
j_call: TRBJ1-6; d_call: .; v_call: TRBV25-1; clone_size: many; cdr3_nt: TGTGCCAGCAGTGAATTGGCAGGGGCGGATTCACCCCTCCACTTT; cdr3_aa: CASSELAGADSPLHF
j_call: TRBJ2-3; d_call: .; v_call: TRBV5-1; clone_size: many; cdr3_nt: TGCGCCAGCAGCCCTAGCACAGATACGCAGTATTTT; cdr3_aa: CASSPSTDTQYF
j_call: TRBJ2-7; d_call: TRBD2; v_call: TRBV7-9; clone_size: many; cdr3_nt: TGTGCCAGCAGCGTCGGACTAGCGGGGACAACGCTGCAGTACTTC; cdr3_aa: CASSVGLAGTTLQYF
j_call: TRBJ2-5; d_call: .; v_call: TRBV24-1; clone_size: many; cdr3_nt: TGTGCCACCAGTGACAGCCCTCAAGAGACCCAGTACTTC; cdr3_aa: CATSDSPQETQYF
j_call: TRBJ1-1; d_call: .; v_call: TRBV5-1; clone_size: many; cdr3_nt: TGCGCCAGCAGCGACCCGATGAACACTGAAGCTTTCTTT; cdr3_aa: CASSDPMNTEAFF
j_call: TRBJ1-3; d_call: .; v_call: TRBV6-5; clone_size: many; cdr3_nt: TGTGCCAGCAGTCCCTTTCGGGACTCTCTCGACACCATATATTTT; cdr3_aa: CASSPFRDSLDTIYF
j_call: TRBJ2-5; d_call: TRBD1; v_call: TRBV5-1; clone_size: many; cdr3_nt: TGCGCCAGCAGCTATCCGGGACAGCAAGAGACCCAGTACTTC; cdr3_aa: CASSYPGQQETQYF
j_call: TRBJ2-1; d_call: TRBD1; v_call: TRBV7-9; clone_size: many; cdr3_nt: TGTGCCAGCAGGGTTAACAGGGGCAATGAGCAGTTCTTC; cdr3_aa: CASRVNRGNEQFF
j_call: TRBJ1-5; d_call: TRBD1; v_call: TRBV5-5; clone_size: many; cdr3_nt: TGTGCCAGCAGCTACGGGACAGATAGCAATCAGCCCCAGCATTTT; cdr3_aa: CASSYGTDSNQPQHF
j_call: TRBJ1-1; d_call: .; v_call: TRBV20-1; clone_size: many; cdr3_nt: TGCAGTGCTTCGGCCCGGGGCATGAACACTGAAGCTTTCTTT; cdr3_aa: CSASARGMNTEAFF
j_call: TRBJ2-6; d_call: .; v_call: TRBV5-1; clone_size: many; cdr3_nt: TGCGCCAGCAGCCACAGGGAGGGTTTGAAGGCCGGGGCCAACGTCCTGACTTTC; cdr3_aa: CASSHREGLKAGANVLTF
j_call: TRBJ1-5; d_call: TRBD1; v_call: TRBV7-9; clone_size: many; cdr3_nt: TGTGCCAGCAGCTTAGACGGACAGGGGTGGAAACAGCCCCAGCATTTT; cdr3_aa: CASSLDGQGWKQPQHF
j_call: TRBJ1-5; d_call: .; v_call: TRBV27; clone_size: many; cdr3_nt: TGTGCCAGCAGTTTATTTGGCCAGTTTAGCAATCAGCCCCAGCATTTT; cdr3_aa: CASSLFGQFSNQPQHF
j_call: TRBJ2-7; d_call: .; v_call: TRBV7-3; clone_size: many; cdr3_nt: TGTGCCAGCAGCTTTTCCGGGGGCGGAGGATACGAGCAGTACTTC; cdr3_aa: CASSFSGGGGYEQYF
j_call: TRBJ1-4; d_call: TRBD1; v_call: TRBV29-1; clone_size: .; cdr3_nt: TGCAGCGTGGACAAAGCCGGGACAGGGGAAAAACTGTTTTTT; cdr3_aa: CSVDKAGTGEKLFF
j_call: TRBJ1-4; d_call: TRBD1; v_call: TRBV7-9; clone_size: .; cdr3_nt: TGTGCCAGCAGCTTAATCCAGGGGGCTGAAAAACTGTTTTTT; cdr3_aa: CASSLIQGAEKLFF
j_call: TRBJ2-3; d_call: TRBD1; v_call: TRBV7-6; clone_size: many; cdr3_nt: TGTGCCAGCAGCGGGGACAGGACTAGCACAGATACGCAGTATTTT; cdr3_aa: CASSGDRTSTDTQYF
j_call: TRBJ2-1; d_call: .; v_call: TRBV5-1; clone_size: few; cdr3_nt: TGCGCCAGCAGCTTTGGGCTCCAGGGAAACAATGAGCAGTTCTTC; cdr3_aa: CASSFGLQGNNEQFF